This T cell receptor (beta chain) was obtained from a study of T-cell reconstitution after alpha-beta-depleted transplantation in children. This clonotype was found many times. Unique molecular identifiers tagged the TCRbeta library. TCRdb independently ran MiXCR on the PCR reads; one entry per CDR3 protein. The sample lists around 680,000 distinct CDR3 sequences; roughly 17% were seen once. The CDR3 contains 13 residues. Germline CDR1 is DFQATT and CDR2 is SNEGSKA (reference sequence). V was pared by 3 bases and J by 5 bases, with 3 bases of the junction left unmatched. This TCR derives from a human donor who donated a stem cell graft to a child with acute myeloid leukemia. The source material was PBMCs from the stem cell graft donor, sampled from the stem cell graft. The chain joins TRBV20-1 to TRBJ2-2; TRBD2 matches 7 bases. CDR3: CSASGRGTGELFF. DNA of the CDR3: TGCAGTGCTAGCGGGCGGGGGACCGGGGAGCTGTTTTTT.